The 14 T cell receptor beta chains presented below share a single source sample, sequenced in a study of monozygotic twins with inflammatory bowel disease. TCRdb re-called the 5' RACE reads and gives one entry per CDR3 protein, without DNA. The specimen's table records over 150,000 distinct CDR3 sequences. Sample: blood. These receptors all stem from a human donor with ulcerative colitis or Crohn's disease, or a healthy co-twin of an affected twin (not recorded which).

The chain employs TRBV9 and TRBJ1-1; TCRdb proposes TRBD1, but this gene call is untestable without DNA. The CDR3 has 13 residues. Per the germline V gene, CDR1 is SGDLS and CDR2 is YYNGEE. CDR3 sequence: CASSSRLGTEAFF.

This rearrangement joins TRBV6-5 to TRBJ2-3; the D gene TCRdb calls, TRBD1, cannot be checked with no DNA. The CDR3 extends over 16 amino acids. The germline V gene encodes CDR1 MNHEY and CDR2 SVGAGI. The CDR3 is CASSYGGGAYVDTQYF.

The CDR3 region is CATSRHRFEQYF. The chain couples TRBV15 to TRBJ2-7. CDR1 is LNHNV and CDR2 is YYDKDF in the germline V gene (reference sequence). The CDR3 length is 12 residues. The full variable domain, its missing parts supplied by reference TRBV15 and TRBJ2-7, is DAMVIQNPRYQVTQFGKPVTLSCSQTLNHNVMYWYQQKSSQAPKLLFHYYDKDFNNEADTPDNFQSRRPNTSFCFLDIRSPGLGDTAMYLCATSRHRFEQYFGPGTRLTVT.

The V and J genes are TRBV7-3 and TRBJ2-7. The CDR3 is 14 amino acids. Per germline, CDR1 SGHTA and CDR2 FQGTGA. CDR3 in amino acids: CASSLDPATYEQYF. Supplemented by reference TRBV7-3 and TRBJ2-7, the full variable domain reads GAGVSQTPSNKVTEKGKYVELRCDPISGHTALYWYRQSLGQGPEFLIYFQGTGAADDSGLPNDRFFAVRPEGSVSTLKIQRTERGDSAVYLCASSLDPATYEQYFGPGTRLTVT.

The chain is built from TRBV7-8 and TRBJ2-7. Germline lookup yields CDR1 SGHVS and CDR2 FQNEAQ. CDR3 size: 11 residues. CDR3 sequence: CASSPHYEQYF.

The CDR3 loop is CASSQALRGGLFF. This chain links TRBV4-3 with TRBJ1-4; lacking DNA, the TRBD1 call made by TCRdb goes unchecked. The germline gives CDR1 LGHNA, CDR2 YSLEER. CDR3 length: 13 amino acids.

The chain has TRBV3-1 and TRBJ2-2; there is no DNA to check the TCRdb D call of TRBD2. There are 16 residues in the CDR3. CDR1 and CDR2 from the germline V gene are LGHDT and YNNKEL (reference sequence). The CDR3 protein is CASSRGTSGNTGELFF.

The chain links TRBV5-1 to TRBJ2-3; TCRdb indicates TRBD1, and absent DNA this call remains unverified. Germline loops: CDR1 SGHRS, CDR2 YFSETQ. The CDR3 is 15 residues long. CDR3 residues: CASSLDTGRTDTQYF.

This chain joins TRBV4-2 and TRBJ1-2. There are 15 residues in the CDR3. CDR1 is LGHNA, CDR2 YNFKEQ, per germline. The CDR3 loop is CASSQAGTAGLGYTF.

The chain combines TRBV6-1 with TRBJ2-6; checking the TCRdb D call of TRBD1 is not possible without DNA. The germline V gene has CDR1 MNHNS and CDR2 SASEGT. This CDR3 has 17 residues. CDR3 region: CASSPSGGSSGANVLTF.

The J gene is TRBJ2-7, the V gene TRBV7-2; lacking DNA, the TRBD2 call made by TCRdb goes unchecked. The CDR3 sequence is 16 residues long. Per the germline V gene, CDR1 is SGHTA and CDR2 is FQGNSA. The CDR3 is CASNTGGTSGSYEQYF.

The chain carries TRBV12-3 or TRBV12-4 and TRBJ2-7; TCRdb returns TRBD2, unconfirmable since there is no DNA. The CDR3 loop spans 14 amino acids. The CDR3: CASSPGWTRDEQYF.

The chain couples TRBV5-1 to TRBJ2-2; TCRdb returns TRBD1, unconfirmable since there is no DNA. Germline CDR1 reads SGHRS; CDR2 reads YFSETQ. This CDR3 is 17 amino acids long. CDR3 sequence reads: CASSHGQGARITGELFF.

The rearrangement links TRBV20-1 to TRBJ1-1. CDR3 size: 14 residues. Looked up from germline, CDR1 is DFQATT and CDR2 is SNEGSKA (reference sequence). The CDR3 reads CSARGGELNTEAFF.